This TCR beta chain was identified during a study of response to subunit inactivated influenza vaccine. Via MiXCR, TCRdb re-called the RT-PCR reads, giving one row per CDR3 protein. The data show about 190,000 distinct CDR3 sequences, roughly an eighth seen once. This clonotype was seen a single time. CDR1 SNHLY and CDR2 FYNNEI come from the germline V gene. The CDR3 spans 17 residues. The V gene end was trimmed by 7 bases and the J gene end by 2 bases; junction bases not matched to a gene: 12. The chain has TRBV2 and TRBJ2-5, with TRBD2 identical over 11 bases. The material was CD8+ T cells sorted from PBMCs, obtained 4 to 6 days after vaccination. The sequence was collected from a man aged 45-60 years who received an inactivated influenza vaccine. DNA of the CDR3: TGTGCCAGCACCCCGGGACTAGCGGATAGTGGGCAAGAGACCCAGTACTTC. This sequence encodes CASTPGLADSGQETQYF. Full variable domain (outside the CDR3, taken from reference TRBV2 and TRBJ2-5): EPEVTQTPSHQVTQMGQEVILRCVPISNHLYFYWYRQILGQKVEFLVSFYNNEISEKSEIFDDQFSVERPDGSNFTLKIRSTKLEDSAMYFCASTPGLADSGQETQYFGPGTRLLVL.